This paragraph reports one T cell receptor beta chain. Its antigen is unknown. CDR1 is MDHEN and CDR2 is SYDVKM in the germline V gene. The J segment lost 1 base and the V segment lost 5 bases, leaving 7 bases of the junction unmatched. This CDR3 contains 15 residues. In the PCR, 60 Vbeta and 13 Jbeta primers were used. Profiling relied on immunoSEQ multiplex PCR, and the TCRdb table lists in-frame clones only, not all of them. The repertoire holds tens of thousands of clones, with more than 55% as singletons. The data are from a study of cytomegalovirus exposure and HLA in healthy donors. Turning to the study itself: Earlier findings included 117 million unique TCR beta sequences obtained from about 180 million T cells.

General study findings and limits: The classifier, whose performance was assessed in both the original and validation cohorts, reportedly diagnosed cytomegalovirus status with high specificity and sensitivity.

This clonotype originated in a woman in her 50s in good health and CMV-seropositive. V usage is TRBV28 and J usage is TRBJ1-2; 7 bases agree with TRBD1. The material sequenced was PBMCs. In DNA form, the CDR3 reads TGTGCCAGCAGTCCAACCGGGACAGTTAACTATGGCTACACCTTC. This gives the protein CASSPTGTVNYGYTF.